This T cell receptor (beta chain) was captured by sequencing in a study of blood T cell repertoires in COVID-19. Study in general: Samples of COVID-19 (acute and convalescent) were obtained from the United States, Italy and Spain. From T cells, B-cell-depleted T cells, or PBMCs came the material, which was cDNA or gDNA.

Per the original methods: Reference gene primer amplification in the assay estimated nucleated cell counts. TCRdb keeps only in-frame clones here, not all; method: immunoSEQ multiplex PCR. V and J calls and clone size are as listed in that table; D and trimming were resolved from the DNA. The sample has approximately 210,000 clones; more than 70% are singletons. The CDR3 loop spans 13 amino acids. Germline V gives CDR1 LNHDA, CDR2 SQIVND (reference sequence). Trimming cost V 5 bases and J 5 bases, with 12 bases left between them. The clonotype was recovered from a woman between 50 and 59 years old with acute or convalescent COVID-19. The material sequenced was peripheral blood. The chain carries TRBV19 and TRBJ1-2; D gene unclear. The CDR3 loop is CASSSGKAYGYTF. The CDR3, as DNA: TGTGCCAGTAGTTCGGGGAAGGCATATGGCTACACCTTC.